This TCR beta chain was sequenced during a study of T cells in localized non-small cell lung cancer. Study outcomes and limitations: Adjacent lung exhibited a median of about 50 among the 100 most abundant tumor clones. Longer overall survival associated with higher blood T cell density; shorter survival with higher adjacent-lung clonality.

Profiling relied on immunoSEQ multiplex PCR, and the TCRdb table lists in-frame clones only, not all of them. The data hold about 1,500 clones, with 25% to 30% observed a single time. In the case of this clone: As yet, its antigen is unknown.

Trimming pared 7 bases from V and 1 base from J, leaving 13 bases between. Germline-derived CDR1 and CDR2 are SQVTM and ANQGSEA. The CDR3 is 14 amino acids. This sequence joins TRBV29-1 and TRBJ1-4, with D tentatively TRBD1 (5 bases). The sample consisted of normal lung tissue next to the tumor, taken before any cancer treatment. This TCR was recovered from a man between 35 and 75 years old with stage III lung adenocarcinoma. The CDR3 region has the DNA TGCAGCGCAGGCGCTGGGGGAACTAATGAAAAACTGTTTTTT. Its translation is CSAGAGGTNEKLFF.